This T cell receptor (beta chain) was recovered during a study of T cells in women clearing cervical HPV infection. The repertoire was sequenced with immunoSEQ multiplex PCR; TCRdb's copy has only in-frame clones and lacks some. The listing contains about 40,000 clones. The clonotype was recovered from a woman between 18 and 69 years old with a cervical HPV16 infection that either progressed to CIN3+ or cleared (not recorded which). The sequencing input was blood buffy coat.

The covered CDR3 bases are TGTGCCAGTAGTCCAGGGGTTCGGCAGCCC. It encodes CASSPGVRQP. The CDR3 in full is CASSPGVRQPQHF. V gene TRBV19 combines with J gene TRBJ1-5; possibly TRBD1 for D (6 bases). The read comes to an end 3 residues before the CDR3 does, leaving the germline J gene to fill in the end. This CDR3 spans 13 amino acids. Trimming took 5 bases from V and 7 from J, leaving 12 bases between them. Looked up from germline, CDR1 is LNHDA and CDR2 is SQIVND (reference sequence).